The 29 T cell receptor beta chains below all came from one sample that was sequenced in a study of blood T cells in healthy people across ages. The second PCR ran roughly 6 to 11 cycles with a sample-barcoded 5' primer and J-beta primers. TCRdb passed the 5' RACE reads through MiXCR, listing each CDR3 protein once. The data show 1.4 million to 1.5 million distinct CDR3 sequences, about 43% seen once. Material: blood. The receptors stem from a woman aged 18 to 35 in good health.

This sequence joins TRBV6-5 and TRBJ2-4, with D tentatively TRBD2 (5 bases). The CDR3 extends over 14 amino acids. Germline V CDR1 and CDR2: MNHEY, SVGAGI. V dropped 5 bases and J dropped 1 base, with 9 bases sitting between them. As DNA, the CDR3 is TGTGCCAGCAGTCCGGAGGCGGCCAAAAACATTCAGTACTTC. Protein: CASSPEAAKNIQYF.

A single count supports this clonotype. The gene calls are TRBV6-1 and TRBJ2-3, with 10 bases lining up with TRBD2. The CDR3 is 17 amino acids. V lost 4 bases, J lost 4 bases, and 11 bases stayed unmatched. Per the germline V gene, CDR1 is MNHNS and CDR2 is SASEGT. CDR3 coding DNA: TGTGCCAGCAGTGGCCGGCTAGCGGGAGTGGGCCCAGATACGCAGTATTTT. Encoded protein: CASSGRLAGVGPDTQYF.

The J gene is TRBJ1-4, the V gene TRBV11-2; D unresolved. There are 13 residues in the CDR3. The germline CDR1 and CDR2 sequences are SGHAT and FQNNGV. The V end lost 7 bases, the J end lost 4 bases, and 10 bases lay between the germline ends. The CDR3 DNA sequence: TGTGCCAGCACCCCTCTCGGTAATGAAAAACTGTTTTTT. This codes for CASTPLGNEKLFF.

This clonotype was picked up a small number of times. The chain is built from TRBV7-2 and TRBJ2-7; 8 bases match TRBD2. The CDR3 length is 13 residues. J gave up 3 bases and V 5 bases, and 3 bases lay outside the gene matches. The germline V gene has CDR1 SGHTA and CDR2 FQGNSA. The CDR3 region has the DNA TGTGCCAGCAGCCCGCGGGGGGACTACGAGCAGTACTTC. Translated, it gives CASSPRGDYEQYF.

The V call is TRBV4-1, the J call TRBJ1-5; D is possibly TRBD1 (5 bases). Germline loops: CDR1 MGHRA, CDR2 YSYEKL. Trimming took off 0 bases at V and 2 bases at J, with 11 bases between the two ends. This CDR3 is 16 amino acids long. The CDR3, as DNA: TGCGCCAGCAGCCAAGAATCCGGGGCGGGCAATCAGCCCCAGCATTTT. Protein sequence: CASSQESGAGNQPQHF.

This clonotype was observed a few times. CDR3 region: CASSSTEVHEQYF. CDR3 nucleotides: TGTGCCAGCAGCTCGACAGAGGTACACGAGCAGTACTTC. This sequence joins TRBV7-9 and TRBJ2-7, with D possibly TRBD1 on 5 matching bases. Germline CDR1 reads SEHNR; CDR2 reads FQNEAQ (reference sequence). Deletions cut 4 bases from V and 5 bases from J, with 12 bases between. The CDR3 is made up of 13 amino acids.

The CDR3 loop is CASSQVTSYGYTF. CDR3 DNA: TGTGCCAGCAGCCAAGTCACCTCCTATGGCTACACCTTC. This chain joins TRBV7-9 and TRBJ1-2, with D hard to call. CDR1 is SEHNR and CDR2 is FQNEAQ in the germline V gene (reference sequence). This CDR3 has 13 residues. Trimming cost V 5 bases and J 4 bases, with 11 bases left between them.

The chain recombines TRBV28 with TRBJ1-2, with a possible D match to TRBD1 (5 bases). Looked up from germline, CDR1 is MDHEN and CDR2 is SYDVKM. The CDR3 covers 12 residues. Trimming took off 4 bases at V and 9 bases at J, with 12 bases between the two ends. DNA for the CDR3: TGTGCCAGCAGTTCAGGGTCGTATAGCTACACCTTC. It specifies CASSSGSYSYTF.

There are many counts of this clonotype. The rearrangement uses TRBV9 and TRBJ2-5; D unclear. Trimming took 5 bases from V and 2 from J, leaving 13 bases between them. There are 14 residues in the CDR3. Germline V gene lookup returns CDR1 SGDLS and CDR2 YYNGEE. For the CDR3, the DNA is TGTGCCAGCAGTGTCGGTGGTATTCAAGAGACCCAGTACTTC. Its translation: CASSVGGIQETQYF.

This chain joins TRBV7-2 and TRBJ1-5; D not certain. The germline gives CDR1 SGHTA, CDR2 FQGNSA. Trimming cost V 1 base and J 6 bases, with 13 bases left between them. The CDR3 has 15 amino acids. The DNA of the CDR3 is TGTGCCAGCAGCTTAGTTGCAGGATTCGGTCAGCCCCAGCATTTT. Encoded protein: CASSLVAGFGQPQHF. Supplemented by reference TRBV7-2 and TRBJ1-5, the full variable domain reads GAGVSQSPSNKVTEKGKDVELRCDPISGHTALYWYRQSLGQGLEFLIYFQGNSAPDKSGLPSDRFSAERTGGSVSTLTIQRTQQEDSAVYLCASSLVAGFGQPQHFGDGTRLSIL.

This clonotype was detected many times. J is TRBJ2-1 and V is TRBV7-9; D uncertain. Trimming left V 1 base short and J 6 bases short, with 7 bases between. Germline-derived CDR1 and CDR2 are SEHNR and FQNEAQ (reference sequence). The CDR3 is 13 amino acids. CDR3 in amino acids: CASSLGTSNEQFF. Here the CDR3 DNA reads TGTGCCAGCAGCTTAGGGACGTCCAATGAGCAGTTCTTC.

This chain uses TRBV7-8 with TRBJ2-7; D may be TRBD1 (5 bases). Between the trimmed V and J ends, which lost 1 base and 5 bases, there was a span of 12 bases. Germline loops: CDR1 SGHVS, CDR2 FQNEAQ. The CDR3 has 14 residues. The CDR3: CASSLGPQGHEQYF. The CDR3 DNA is TGTGCCAGCAGCTTAGGCCCCCAGGGCCACGAGCAGTACTTC.

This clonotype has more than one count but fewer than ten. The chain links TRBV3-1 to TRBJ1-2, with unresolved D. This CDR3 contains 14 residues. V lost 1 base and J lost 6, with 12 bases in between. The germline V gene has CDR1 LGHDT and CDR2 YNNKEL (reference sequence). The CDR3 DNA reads TGTGCCAGCAGCCAAGTACCCCACGTCGATGGCTACACCTTC. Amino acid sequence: CASSQVPHVDGYTF.

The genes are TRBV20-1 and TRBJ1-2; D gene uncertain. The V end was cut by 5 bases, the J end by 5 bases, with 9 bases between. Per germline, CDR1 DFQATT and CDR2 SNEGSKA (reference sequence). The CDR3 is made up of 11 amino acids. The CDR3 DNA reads TGCAGTGCTTTGACTGATTATGGCTACACCTTC. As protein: CSALTDYGYTF.

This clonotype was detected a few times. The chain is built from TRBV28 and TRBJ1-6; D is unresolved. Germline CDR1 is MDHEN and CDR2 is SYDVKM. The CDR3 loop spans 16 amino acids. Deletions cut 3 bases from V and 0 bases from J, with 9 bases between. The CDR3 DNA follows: TGTGCCAGCAGTTTGGATCCCGGCTCCTATAATTCACCCCTCCACTTT. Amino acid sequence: CASSLDPGSYNSPLHF.

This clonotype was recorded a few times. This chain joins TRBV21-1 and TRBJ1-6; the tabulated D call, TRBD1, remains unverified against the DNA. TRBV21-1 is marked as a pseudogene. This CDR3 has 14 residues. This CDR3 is CASSKSGHNSPLHF. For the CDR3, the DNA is TGTGCCAGCAGCAAATCAGGGCATAATTCACCCCTCCACTTT.

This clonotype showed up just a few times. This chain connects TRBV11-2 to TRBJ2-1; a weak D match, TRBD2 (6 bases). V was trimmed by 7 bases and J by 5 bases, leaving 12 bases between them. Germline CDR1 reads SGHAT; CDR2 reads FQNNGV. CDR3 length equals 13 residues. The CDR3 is CASTGGTNNEQFF. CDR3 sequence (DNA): TGTGCCAGCACGGGCGGGACGAACAATGAGCAGTTCTTC.

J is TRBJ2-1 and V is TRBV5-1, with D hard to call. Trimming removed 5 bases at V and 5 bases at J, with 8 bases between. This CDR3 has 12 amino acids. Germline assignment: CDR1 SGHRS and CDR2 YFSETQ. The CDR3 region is CASSIKNNEQFF. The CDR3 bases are TGCGCCAGCAGTATAAAGAACAATGAGCAGTTCTTC.

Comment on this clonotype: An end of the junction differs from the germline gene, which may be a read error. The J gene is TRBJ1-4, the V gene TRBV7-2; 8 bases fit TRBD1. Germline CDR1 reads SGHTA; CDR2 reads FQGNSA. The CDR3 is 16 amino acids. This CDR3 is CDSSLVVGQANEKLFF. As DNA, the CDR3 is TGTGACAGCAGCTTAGTCGTGGGACAGGCGAATGAAAAACTGTTTTTT.

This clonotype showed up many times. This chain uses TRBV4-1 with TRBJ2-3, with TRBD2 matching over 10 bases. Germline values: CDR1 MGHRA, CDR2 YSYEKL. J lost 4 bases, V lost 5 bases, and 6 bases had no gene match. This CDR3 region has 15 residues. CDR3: CASSLSGGVSDTQYF. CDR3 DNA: TGCGCCAGCAGCTTAAGCGGGGGGGTCTCAGATACGCAGTATTTT.

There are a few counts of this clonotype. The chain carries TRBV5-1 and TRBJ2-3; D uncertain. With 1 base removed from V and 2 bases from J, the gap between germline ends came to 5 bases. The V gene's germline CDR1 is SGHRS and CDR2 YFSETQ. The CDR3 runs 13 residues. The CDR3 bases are TGCGCCAGCAGCTTGCAAGACACAGATACGCAGTATTTT. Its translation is CASSLQDTDTQYF.

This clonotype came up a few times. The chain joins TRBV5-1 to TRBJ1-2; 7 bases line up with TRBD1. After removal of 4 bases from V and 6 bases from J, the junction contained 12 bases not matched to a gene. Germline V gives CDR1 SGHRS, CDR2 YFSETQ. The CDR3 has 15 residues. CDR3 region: CASSDRVGAIDGYTF. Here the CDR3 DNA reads TGCGCCAGCAGCGACAGGGTTGGGGCTATCGATGGCTACACCTTC.

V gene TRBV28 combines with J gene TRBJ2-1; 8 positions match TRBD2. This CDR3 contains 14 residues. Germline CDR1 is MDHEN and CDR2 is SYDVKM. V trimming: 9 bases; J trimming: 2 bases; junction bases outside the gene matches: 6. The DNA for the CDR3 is TGTGCCAGTGCACGGGGGGGCCCCTACAATGAGCAGTTCTTC. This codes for CASARGGPYNEQFF.

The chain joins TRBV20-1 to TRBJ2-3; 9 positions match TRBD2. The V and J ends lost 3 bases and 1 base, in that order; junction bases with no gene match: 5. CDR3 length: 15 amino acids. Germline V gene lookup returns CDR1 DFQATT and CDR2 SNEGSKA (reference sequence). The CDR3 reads CSARAAGGGTDTQYF. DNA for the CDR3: TGCAGTGCTAGGGCTGCGGGAGGGGGCACAGATACGCAGTATTTT.

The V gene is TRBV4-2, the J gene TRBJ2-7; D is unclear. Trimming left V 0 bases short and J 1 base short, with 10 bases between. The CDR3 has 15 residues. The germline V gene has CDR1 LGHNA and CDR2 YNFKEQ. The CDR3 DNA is TGTGCCAGCAGCCAAGAACCTGCAGCTTCCTACGAGCAGTACTTC. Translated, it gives CASSQEPAASYEQYF.

The DNA for the CDR3 is TGTGCCAGCAGTGACTCCAGGGCGGGGGCGAGAAAGGGTGAGCAGTTCTTC. Residues: CASSDSRAGARKGEQFF. The chain links TRBV6-4 to TRBJ2-1; maybe TRBD2 (7 bases). Per germline, CDR1 MRHNA and CDR2 SNTAGT. V lost 0 bases, J lost 9 bases, and 21 bases lay in between. The CDR3 has 17 residues.

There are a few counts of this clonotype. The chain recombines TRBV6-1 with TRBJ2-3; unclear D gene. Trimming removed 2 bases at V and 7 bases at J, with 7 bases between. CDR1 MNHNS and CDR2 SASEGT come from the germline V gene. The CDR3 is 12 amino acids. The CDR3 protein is CASSEIGHTQYF. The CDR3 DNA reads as TGTGCCAGCAGTGAAATCGGCCATACGCAGTATTTT.

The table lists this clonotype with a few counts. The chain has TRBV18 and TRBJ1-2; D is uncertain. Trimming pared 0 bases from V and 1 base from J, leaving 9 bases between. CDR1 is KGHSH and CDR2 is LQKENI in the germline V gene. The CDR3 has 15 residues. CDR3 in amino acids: CASSPPSGDNYGYTF. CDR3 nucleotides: TGTGCCAGCTCACCACCGTCGGGTGATAACTATGGCTACACCTTC.

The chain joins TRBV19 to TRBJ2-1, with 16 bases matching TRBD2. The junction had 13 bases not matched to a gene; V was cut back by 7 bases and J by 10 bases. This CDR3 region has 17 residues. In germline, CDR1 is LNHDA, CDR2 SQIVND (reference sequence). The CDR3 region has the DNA TGTGCCAGTAACCGGTTAAAGGGGACTAGCGGGAGGGGCGAGCAGTTCTTC. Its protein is CASNRLKGTSGRGEQFF.